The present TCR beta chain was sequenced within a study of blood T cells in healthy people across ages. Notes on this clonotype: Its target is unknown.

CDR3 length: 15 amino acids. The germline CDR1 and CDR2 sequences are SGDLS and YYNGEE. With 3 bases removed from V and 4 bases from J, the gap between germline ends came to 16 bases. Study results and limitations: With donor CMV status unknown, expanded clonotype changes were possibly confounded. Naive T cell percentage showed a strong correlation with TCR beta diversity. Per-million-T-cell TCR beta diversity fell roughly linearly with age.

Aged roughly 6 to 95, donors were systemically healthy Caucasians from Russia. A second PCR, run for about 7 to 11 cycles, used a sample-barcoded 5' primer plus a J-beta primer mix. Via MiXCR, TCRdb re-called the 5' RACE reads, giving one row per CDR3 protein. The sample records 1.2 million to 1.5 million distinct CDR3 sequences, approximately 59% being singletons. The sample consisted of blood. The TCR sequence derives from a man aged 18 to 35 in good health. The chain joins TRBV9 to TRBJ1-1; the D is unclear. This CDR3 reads CASSASPGRTTEAFF. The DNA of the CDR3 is TGTGCCAGCAGCGCATCTCCCGGGCGAACCACTGAAGCTTTCTTT.